This is a list of T cell receptor beta chains from one sample in a study of cytomegalovirus exposure and HLA in healthy donors. Repertoires were generated with immunoSEQ multiplex PCR, while TCRdb's copy carries only in-frame clones and drops some. The sample consists of about 150,000 clones, around 67% of them appearing once. Material: PBMCs. These receptor sequences come from a man between 18 and 29 years old in good health and CMV-seropositive. The CDR3 runs from the conserved cysteine through the conserved F or W. Fields, in order: clone size, D gene, J gene, V gene, CDR3 protein, CDR3 DNA. The D gene is left open where the match is weak. Clone size is not always given. Where it is, it says once, few, many or a class for expanded clones.

.	.	TRBJ1-5	TRBV19	CATRQTAFNQPQHF	TGTGCCACCAGGCAGACAGCCTTCAATCAGCCCCAGCATTTT
.	TRBD1	TRBJ2-4	TRBV29-1	CSVEGDRENIQYF	TGCAGCGTTGAAGGGGACAGGGAAAACATTCAGTACTTC
.	TRBD2	TRBJ2-2	TRBV6-1	CASSGLGGSGELFF	TGTGCCAGCAGTGGCCTGGGGGGGTCCGGGGAGCTGTTTTTT
.	.	TRBJ1-3	TRBV5-1	CASSRGGDPGSGNTIYF	TGCGCCAGCAGCCGCGGGGGGGACCCCGGCTCTGGAAACACCATATATTTT
.	.	TRBJ1-2	TRBV10-3	CAISGQGLRTLNYGYTF	TGTGCCATCAGTGGGCAGGGACTCCGGACTTTAAACTATGGCTACACCTTC
.	.	TRBJ2-7	TRBV19	CASSAEHLTYEQYF	TGTGCCAGTAGTGCGGAGCACCTTACCTACGAGCAGTACTTC
.	.	TRBJ1-2	TRBV28	CASSFGNYGYTF	TGTGCCAGCAGTTTCGGTAACTATGGCTACACCTTC
.	TRBD1	TRBJ1-2	TRBV19	CASSIGGGQAGGTF	TGTGCCAGTAGTATCGGCGGCGGACAGGCGGGTGGGACCTTC
few	.	TRBJ2-3	TRBV11-1	CASSLYWSTDTQYF	TGTGCCAGCAGTTTGTACTGGAGCACAGATACGCAGTATTTT
once	TRBD1	TRBJ1-2	TRBV30	CAWSGTGASGYTF	TGTGCCTGGAGTGGGACAGGGGCAAGTGGCTACACCTTC
.	TRBD2	TRBJ2-1	TRBV11-2	CASSLEASGILGASYNEQFF	TGTGCCAGCAGCTTAGAGGCTAGCGGGATCCTCGGGGCCTCCTACAATGAGCAGTTCTTC
.	.	TRBJ2-3	TRBV5-1	CASSWGGPSTDTQYF	TGCGCCAGCAGCTGGGGGGGCCCGAGCACAGATACGCAGTATTTT
once	.	TRBJ1-1	TRBV2	CARAGALNTEAFF	TGTGCCAGGGCAGGGGCCCTGAACACTGAAGCTTTCTTT
few	.	TRBJ2-5	TRBV4-1	CASSQDGRLQETQYF	TGCGCCAGCAGCCAAGATGGGCGTCTCCAAGAGACCCAGTACTTC
.	.	TRBJ2-7	TRBV19	CASSISEGTEQYF	TGTGCCAGTAGTATATCGGAGGGGACCGAGCAGTACTTC
.	.	TRBJ2-3	TRBV29-1	CSVPRPGISTDTQYF	TGCAGCGTCCCCCGGCCAGGGATATCCACAGATACGCAGTATTTT
.	TRBD2	TRBJ2-3	TRBV2	CASSGAGESTDTQYF	TGTGCCAGCAGTGGGGCGGGGGAGTCCACAGATACGCAGTATTTT
few	.	TRBJ1-3	TRBV7-8	CASRSGNTIYF	TGTGCCAGCAGGAGTGGAAACACCATATATTTT
once	TRBD1	TRBJ1-2	TRBV27	CASSLYVPGQGEGYTF	TGTGCCAGCAGCCTCTACGTCCCGGGACAGGGAGAAGGCTACACCTTC
once	TRBD2	TRBJ2-1	TRBV4-3	CASSQEDATSGRNEQFF	TGCGCCAGCAGCCAAGAAGACGCGACTAGCGGGAGAAATGAGCAGTTCTTC
.	TRBD2	TRBJ2-3	TRBV15	CATSRDRGRGGRDTQYF	TGTGCCACCAGTAGAGATAGAGGGCGGGGGGGTAGAGATACGCAGTATTTT
few	.	TRBJ2-5	TRBV28	CASSLPDSSQETQYF	TGTGCCAGCAGTTTACCTGACAGTTCCCAAGAGACCCAGTACTTC
.	.	TRBJ1-1	TRBV7-2	CASSLDMATEAFF	TGTGCCAGCAGCTTAGATATGGCCACTGAAGCTTTCTTT
.	.	TRBJ2-7	TRBV28	CASSYASGTGNEQYF	TGTGCCAGCAGTTACGCCTCCGGGACTGGGAACGAGCAGTACTTC
.	.	TRBJ2-3	TRBV6-4	CASSEAGTDTQYF	TGTGCCAGCAGTGAGGCGGGCACAGATACGCAGTATTTT
.	.	TRBJ1-4	TRBV9	CASSVTERGEKLFF	TGTGCCAGCAGCGTCACAGAGCGGGGTGAAAAACTGTTTTTT
once	TRBD1	TRBJ1-2	TRBV5-6	CASSSDRGPYYGYTF	TGTGCCAGCAGCTCGGACAGGGGCCCCTACTATGGCTACACCTTC
once	TRBD1	TRBJ1-2	TRBV7-9	CASSLTGTGGSIGGYTF	TGTGCCAGCAGCTTAACCGGGACAGGGGGCTCCATCGGTGGCTACACCTTC
.	.	TRBJ2-5	TRBV4-2	CASSVDKEETQYF	TGTGCCAGCAGCGTCGACAAGGAAGAGACCCAGTACTTC
.	.	TRBJ2-3	TRBV10-3	CAISETRAEYTDTQYF	TGTGCCATCAGTGAGACCCGAGCGGAGTACACAGATACGCAGTATTTT
.	TRBD1	TRBJ2-7	TRBV2	CASSLTGGSPYEQYF	TGTGCCAGCAGTTTAACAGGGGGTTCGCCCTACGAGCAGTACTTC
.	TRBD2	TRBJ2-1	TRBV29-1	CSVEAGLASGNEQFF	TGCAGCGTTGAAGCTGGACTAGCATCTGGCAATGAGCAGTTCTTC
.	.	TRBJ1-5	TRBV2	CASSNIAGPQHF	TGTGCCAGCAGTAACATAGCGGGGCCCCAGCATTTT
.	TRBD1	TRBJ1-3	TRBV6-5	CASSYRTGGGGNTIYF	TGTGCCAGCAGTTACCGGACAGGGGGAGGGGGAAACACCATATATTTT
.	.	TRBJ1-6	TRBV5-8	CASSLEPYNPPLHF	TGTGCCAGCAGCTTGGAGCCCTATAATCCACCCCTCCACTTT
.	TRBD1	TRBJ2-1	TRBV7-9	CASSFSTGDNEQFF	TGTGCCAGCAGCTTTTCGACAGGGGACAATGAGCAGTTCTTC
.	TRBD2	TRBJ2-3	TRBV5-4	CASSFGGASSTDTQYF	TGTGCCAGCAGCTTCGGGGGGGCTTCTAGCACAGATACGCAGTATTTT
once	TRBD1	TRBJ2-7	TRBV29-1	CSVGTAAYEQYF	TGCAGCGTAGGGACAGCCGCCTACGAGCAGTACTTC
.	.	TRBJ2-1	TRBV5-1	CASSSDYFEQFF	TGCGCCAGCAGCAGCGACTACTTTGAGCAGTTCTTC
.	TRBD1	TRBJ2-2	TRBV5-1	CASSSGQRTGELFF	TGCGCCAGCAGTTCGGGACAGCGGACCGGGGAGCTGTTTTTT
.	TRBD2	TRBJ2-7	TRBV15	CATSRDKVAGGSAYEQYF	TGTGCCACCAGCAGAGATAAGGTAGCGGGAGGTTCCGCCTACGAGCAGTACTTC
.	TRBD2	TRBJ2-1	TRBV5-1	CASSLERGRGYGNEQFF	TGCGCCAGCAGCTTGGAGCGGGGGCGCGGATATGGCAATGAGCAGTTCTTC
.	.	TRBJ2-7	TRBV7-9	CASSLAGAYEQYF	TGTGCCAGCAGCTTAGCAGGAGCCTACGAGCAGTACTTC
.	TRBD1	TRBJ1-4	TRBV28	CASSSIAGGFEKLFF	TGTGCCAGCAGTAGTATCGCAGGGGGATTTGAAAAACTGTTTTTT
.	.	TRBJ2-2	TRBV14	CASSPSLGELFF	TGTGCCAGCAGCCCTTCTCTAGGGGAGCTGTTTTTT
.	TRBD2	TRBJ2-1	TRBV15	CATDDGGGGIYNEQFF	TGTGCCACCGACGACGGCGGGGGGGGTATATACAATGAGCAGTTCTTC
.	TRBD1	TRBJ2-7	TRBV7-9	CASSWPGGAGSSEQYF	TGTGCCAGCAGCTGGCCAGGGGGCGCGGGCTCGTCCGAGCAGTACTTC
.	.	TRBJ1-2	TRBV28	CASKMRGTTRYGYTF	TGTGCCAGCAAGATGAGGGGGACAACCCGCTATGGCTACACCTTC
.	.	TRBJ2-7	TRBV18	CASSHGQPYEQYF	TGTGCCAGCTCACACGGACAGCCCTACGAGCAGTACTTC
.	.	TRBJ2-2	TRBV5-8	CASSTRSTGELFF	TGTGCCAGCAGCACGCGGAGCACCGGGGAGCTGTTTTTT
.	.	TRBJ1-2	TRBV18	CASSSGQPQYTF	TGTGCCAGCTCATCCGGACAGCCCCAATACACCTTC
.	TRBD1	TRBJ1-3	TRBV27	CASSTDRGLGNTIYF	TGTGCCAGCAGTACAGACAGGGGGCTAGGAAACACCATATATTTT
.	.	TRBJ2-7	TRBV28	CASGLQGYSYEQYF	TGTGCCAGCGGACTACAGGGGTACTCCTACGAGCAGTACTTC
.	TRBD2	TRBJ2-7	TRBV14	CASSPLAGGGEQYF	TGTGCCAGCAGTCCACTAGCGGGTGGAGGCGAGCAGTACTTC
.	.	TRBJ2-7	TRBV18	CASSPIGSSYEQYF	TGTGCCAGCTCACCAATCGGGAGCTCCTACGAGCAGTACTTC
.	.	TRBJ2-1	TRBV18	CASSLTFSRDDEQFF	TGTGCCAGCTCACTGACTTTTTCCAGGGATGATGAGCAGTTCTTC
.	.	TRBJ1-1	TRBV7-2	CASSYQGGGTEAFF	TGTGCCAGCAGCTACCAGGGAGGCGGCACTGAAGCTTTCTTT
few	.	TRBJ2-7	TRBV4-3	CASSQDISGAYEQYF	TGCGCCAGCAGCCAAGATATCTCAGGGGCCTACGAGCAGTACTTC
.	.	TRBJ2-7	TRBV11-2	CASSHGGPHEQYF	TGTGCCAGCAGCCATGGCGGGCCCCACGAGCAGTACTTC